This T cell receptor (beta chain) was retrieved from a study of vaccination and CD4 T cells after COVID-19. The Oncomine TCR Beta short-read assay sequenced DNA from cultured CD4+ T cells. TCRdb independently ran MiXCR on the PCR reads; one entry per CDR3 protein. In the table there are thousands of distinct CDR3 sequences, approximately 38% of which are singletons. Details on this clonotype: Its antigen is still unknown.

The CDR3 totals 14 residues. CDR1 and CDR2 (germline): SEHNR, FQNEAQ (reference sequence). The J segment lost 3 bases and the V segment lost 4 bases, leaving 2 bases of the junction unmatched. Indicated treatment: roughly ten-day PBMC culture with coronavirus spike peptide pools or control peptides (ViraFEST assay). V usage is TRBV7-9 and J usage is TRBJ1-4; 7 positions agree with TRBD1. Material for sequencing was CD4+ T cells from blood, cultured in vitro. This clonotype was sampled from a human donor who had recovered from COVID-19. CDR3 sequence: CASSSRGANEKLFF. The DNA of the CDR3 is TGTGCCAGCAGCTCCAGGGGGGCTAATGAAAAACTGTTTTTT.